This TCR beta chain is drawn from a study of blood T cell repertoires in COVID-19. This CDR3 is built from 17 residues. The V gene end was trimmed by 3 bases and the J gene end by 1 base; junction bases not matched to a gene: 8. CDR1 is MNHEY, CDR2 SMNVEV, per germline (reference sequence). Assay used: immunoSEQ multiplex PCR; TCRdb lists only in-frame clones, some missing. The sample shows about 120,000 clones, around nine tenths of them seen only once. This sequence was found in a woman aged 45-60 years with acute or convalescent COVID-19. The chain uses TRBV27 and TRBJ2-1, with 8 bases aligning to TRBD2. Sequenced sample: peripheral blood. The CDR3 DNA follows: TGTGCCAGCAGTTTCAAGCGGGAGAGCCAATCCTACAATGAGCAGTTCTTC. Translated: CASSFKRESQSYNEQFF.